This is a list of T cell receptor beta chains from one sample in a study of T-cell reconstitution after alpha-beta-depleted transplantation in children. TCRdb analysed the PCR reads with MiXCR anew, one entry per CDR3 protein. Of approximately 510,000 distinct CDR3 sequences in the sample, around 16% are singletons; the top ten hold 2.5% to 3.5%. The sequencing here drew on PBMCs from the stem cell graft donor, taken from the stem cell graft. The receptors derive from a human donor who donated a stem cell graft to a child with acute lymphoblastic leukemia. Each CDR3 is given with its conserved first and last residue. Each record gives: V gene, D gene, clone size, J gene, CDR3 length, CDR3 DNA, CDR3 protein. D genes are given only for firm matches. The size field is filled for only some rows; it gives once, few, many or a size class.

>TRBV29-1|.|many|TRBJ2-1|12
TGCGGGGTGGAAGGTTTCTACAATGAGCAGTTCTTC
CGVEGFYNEQFF
>TRBV20-1|.|.|TRBJ2-1|14
TGCAGTGCTCCCGACTTCTCCTCCTACAATGAGCAGTTCTTC
CSAPDFSSYNEQFF
>TRBV12-3/TRBV12-4|TRBD2|.|TRBJ2-7|14
TGTGCCAGCAGTTTGGAGGGAGGGCCTGGTGAGCAGTACTTC
CASSLEGGPGEQYF
>TRBV19|.|.|TRBJ2-6|13
TGTGCCAGTAGCCCGACTCAAACCAACGTCCTGACTTTC
CASSPTQTNVLTF
>TRBV7-9|.|few|TRBJ2-3|14
TGTGCCAGCAGCTTAACCTACCCCACAGATACGCAGTATTTT
CASSLTYPTDTQYF
>TRBV9|.|.|TRBJ2-7|14
TGTGCCAGCACGTTCGGACCTGCCCCCTACGAGCAGTACTTC
CASTFGPAPYEQYF
>TRBV5-5|.|few|TRBJ2-1|17
TGTGCCAGCAGCTTGACGTCAGCCGGAGGGCCTTTCAATGAGCAGTTCTTC
CASSLTSAGGPFNEQFF
>TRBV27|.|few|TRBJ2-7|14
TGTGCCAGCAGTTTAACTTCTAACTCCTACGAGCAGTACTTC
CASSLTSNSYEQYF
>TRBV27|.|.|TRBJ2-4|15
TGTGCCAGCAGTTTCGCTCTAGGAGGGAAAAACATTCAGTACTTC
CASSFALGGKNIQYF
>TRBV6-1|TRBD2|.|TRBJ2-5|15
TGTGCCAGCAGAAGCCGCGGGCGGGAGGAAGAGACCCAGTACTTC
CASRSRGREEETQYF
>TRBV7-4|TRBD2|few|TRBJ2-7|15
TGTGCCAGCAGCTGGGGACTAGCGGGTAAGGACGAGCAGTACTTC
CASSWGLAGKDEQYF
>TRBV11-2|TRBD2|.|TRBJ2-1|15
TGTGCCAGCAGCTTTAGCGGGGGCTACTACAATGAGCAGTTCTTC
CASSFSGGYYNEQFF
>TRBV5-1|TRBD1|.|TRBJ1-1|12
TGCGCCAGCAGCTGGGGGGACAGCGAAGCTTTCTTT
CASSWGDSEAFF
>TRBV6-2/TRBV6-3|TRBD2|.|TRBJ2-2|20
TGTGCCAGCAGTTACGGTTTGGCTAGCGGAACAATCGGGCCCACCGGGGAGCTGTTTTTT
CASSYGLASGTIGPTGELFF
>TRBV5-6|.|.|TRBJ2-7|14
TGTGCCAGCAGCTTGGGGAGGCAGTCCTACGAGCAGTACTTC
CASSLGRQSYEQYF
>TRBV7-9|.|.|TRBJ2-1|11
TGTGCCAGCAGCTCCGGGTCAACGCAGTTCTTC
CASSSGSTQFF
>TRBV5-1|TRBD1|.|TRBJ1-1|14
TGCGCCAGCAGCCCGAGGGGGCCATACACTGAAGCTTTCTTT
CASSPRGPYTEAFF
>TRBV5-1|TRBD1|.|TRBJ1-2|15
TGCGCCAGCAGCTTTTTTTCAGGGGGCACGAATGGCTACACCTTC
CASSFFSGGTNGYTF
>TRBV15|.|few|TRBJ2-1|18
TGTGCCACCAGCAGAGATATAGGACCTACGAGCTCCTACAATGAGCAGTTCTTC
CATSRDIGPTSSYNEQFF
>TRBV28|.|many|TRBJ2-7|15
TGTGCCAGCAGTTTATCCCCGGCAGAGACATACGAGCAGTACTTC
CASSLSPAETYEQYF
>TRBV5-1|TRBD2|few|TRBJ2-6|20
TGCGCCAGCAGCTTGGCTGACAGAGCGGGGTTGCCTTCTGGGGCCAACGTCCTGACTTTC
CASSLADRAGLPSGANVLTF
>TRBV7-3|.|.|TRBJ1-1|13
TGTGCCAGCAGCTTAACCCCCCCGGCTGAAGCTTTCTTT
CASSLTPPAEAFF
>TRBV27|.|.|TRBJ2-1|15
TGTGCCAGCAGTTTAAGCCGGACGACAATCAATGAGCAGTTCTTC
CASSLSRTTINEQFF
>TRBV6-1|.|few|TRBJ1-1|10
TGTGCCAGCAATACGGGAGGGACTTTCTTT
CASNTGGTFF
>TRBV2|TRBD1|many|TRBJ1-5|14
TGTGCCAGCAAAGGACAGGGGGAGCCTCAGCCCCAGCATTTT
CASKGQGEPQPQHF
>TRBV24-1|TRBD1|.|TRBJ2-3|15
TGTGCCACCAGTGACCCGGACAGGGACGCAGATACGCAGTATTTT
CATSDPDRDADTQYF
>TRBV7-2|TRBD2|.|TRBJ2-1|18
TGTGCCAGCAGCTTAGCGGGGGTAGCGGGAGGGAGGCGCAATGAGCAGTTCTTC
CASSLAGVAGGRRNEQFF
>TRBV4-1|TRBD2|.|TRBJ2-3|18
TGCGCCAGCAGCCAAGATAGCGGGGGACTAGCATGGGCAGATACGCAGTATTTT
CASSQDSGGLAWADTQYF
>TRBV5-1|.|few|TRBJ2-5|17
TGCGCCAGCAGCTTGGCAGCTATCACGGGCGCACAAGAGACCCAGTACTTC
CASSLAAITGAQETQYF
>TRBV20-1|.|.|TRBJ2-3|14
TGCAGTGCCTGTGTGTCAACTAGCACAGATACGCAGTATTTT
CSACVSTSTDTQYF
>TRBV27|TRBD2|.|TRBJ2-5|16
TGTGCCAGCAGTTACCACGCGGGAGGGCCCTTCGAGACCCAGTACTTC
CASSYHAGGPFETQYF
>TRBV5-6|TRBD2|few|TRBJ2-1|15
TGTGCCAGCAGCGTCCTAGCGGGAGCGGTCAATGAGCAGTTCTTC
CASSVLAGAVNEQFF
>TRBV4-1|.|.|TRBJ1-2|11
TGCGCCAGCAGCCAAGATGGACAAGGCCTCTTC
CASSQDGQGLF
>TRBV10-2|.|few|TRBJ2-7|14
TGCGCCAGCAGTGAGTCGGGCCGAACCTACGAGCAGTACTTC
CASSESGRTYEQYF
>TRBV7-2|TRBD2|few|TRBJ2-3|15
TGTGCCAGCGGGGATAGCGGGAGTGTTTTACATACGCAGTATTTT
CASGDSGSVLHTQYF
>TRBV30|.|.|TRBJ1-1|12
TGTGCCTGGAGTGTAAGGGGCACTGAAGCTTTCTTT
CAWSVRGTEAFF
>TRBV25-1|TRBD1|few|TRBJ2-7|12
TGTGCCAGCAGTACAGGGGCCTACGAGCAGTACTTC
CASSTGAYEQYF
>TRBV6-5|.|many|TRBJ2-6|17
TGTGCCAGCAGTTACTCGGGTCGGGTCTCTGGGGCCAACGTCCTGACTTTC
CASSYSGRVSGANVLTF
>TRBV19|.|.|TRBJ2-7|13
TGTGCCAGTCGGGGCAGGGAGCGGTACGAGCAGTACTTC
CASRGRERYEQYF
>TRBV2|.|few|TRBJ2-7|13
TGTGCCAGCACAAAGCTCGCGGGCTACGAGCAGTACTTC
CASTKLAGYEQYF
>TRBV21-1|.|.|TRBJ2-5|18
TGTGCCAGCAGCAATGTCTCCGCGGGGATGCAGGGGCAAGAGACCCAGTACTTC
CASSNVSAGMQGQETQYF
>TRBV7-9|TRBD2|.|TRBJ2-1|15
TGTGCCAGCAGCTTACCCGGGACTAAGAGCTCTGAGCAGTTCTTC
CASSLPGTKSSEQFF
>TRBV15|TRBD1|.|TRBJ1-5|15
TGTGCCACCAGCAGATCGACAGGGGACAATCAGCCCCAGCATTTT
CATSRSTGDNQPQHF
>TRBV12-3/TRBV12-4|.|few|TRBJ2-7|14
TGTGCCAGCAGTCCCCGACAGGTTTACTACGAGCAGTACTTC
CASSPRQVYYEQYF
>TRBV20-1|TRBD2|many|TRBJ2-3|15
TGCAGTGCTAGAGATCTAGCGGGAGTCACAGATACGCAGTATTTT
CSARDLAGVTDTQYF
>TRBV7-3|TRBD1|many|TRBJ2-7|13
TGTGCCAGCAGTTTCACAGGGGCCTACGAGCAGTACTTC
CASSFTGAYEQYF
>TRBV29-1|.|few|TRBJ1-1|13
TGCAGCGCCGAACATGGCAGGGGAGCTGAAGCTTTCTTT
CSAEHGRGAEAFF
>TRBV27|.|many|TRBJ2-1|11
TGTGCCAGCAGTTTATTGCATGAGCAGTTCTTC
CASSLLHEQFF
>TRBV12-3/TRBV12-4|.|.|TRBJ1-2|13
TGTGCCAGCAGTTTGAAACAGATCTATGGCTACACCTTC
CASSLKQIYGYTF
>TRBV12-3/TRBV12-4|.|.|TRBJ1-1|14
TGTGCCAGCAGTTTACAAGAGGGGCACACTGAAGCTTTCTTT
CASSLQEGHTEAFF
>TRBV14|TRBD1|few|TRBJ2-3|15
TGTGCCAGCAGCCAAGACAGGGGGCGAATTTTTACGCAGTATTTT
CASSQDRGRIFTQYF
>TRBV7-9|.|few|TRBJ2-1|15
TGTGCCAGGTCCGTCGGGACGAGCTCCTACAATGAGCAGTTCTTC
CARSVGTSSYNEQFF
>TRBV5-1|TRBD1|few|TRBJ1-1|19
TGCGCCAGCAGCTTGTATGGGACAGGGGTTTCTTTGGTGAACACTGAAGCTTTCTTT
CASSLYGTGVSLVNTEAFF
>TRBV5-1|.|few|TRBJ1-5|15
TGCGCCAGCAGCTTGGCCGGACAGCCGAATCAGCCCCAGCATTTT
CASSLAGQPNQPQHF